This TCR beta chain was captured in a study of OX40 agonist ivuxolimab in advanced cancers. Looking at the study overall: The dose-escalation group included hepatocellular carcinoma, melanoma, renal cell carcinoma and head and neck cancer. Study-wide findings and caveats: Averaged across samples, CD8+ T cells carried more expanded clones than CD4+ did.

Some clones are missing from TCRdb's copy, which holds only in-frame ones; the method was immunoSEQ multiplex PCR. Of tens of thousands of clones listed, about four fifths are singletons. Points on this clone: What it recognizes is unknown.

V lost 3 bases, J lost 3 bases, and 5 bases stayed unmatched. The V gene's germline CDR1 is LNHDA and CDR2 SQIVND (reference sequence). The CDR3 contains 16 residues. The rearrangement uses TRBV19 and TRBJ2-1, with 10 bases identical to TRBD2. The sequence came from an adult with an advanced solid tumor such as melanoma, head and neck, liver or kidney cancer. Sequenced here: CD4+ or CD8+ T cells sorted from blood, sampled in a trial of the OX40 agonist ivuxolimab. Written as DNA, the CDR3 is TGTGCCAGTAGTATTTGGGGGACTAGCGTCTACAATGAGCAGTTCTTC. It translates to CASSIWGTSVYNEQFF.